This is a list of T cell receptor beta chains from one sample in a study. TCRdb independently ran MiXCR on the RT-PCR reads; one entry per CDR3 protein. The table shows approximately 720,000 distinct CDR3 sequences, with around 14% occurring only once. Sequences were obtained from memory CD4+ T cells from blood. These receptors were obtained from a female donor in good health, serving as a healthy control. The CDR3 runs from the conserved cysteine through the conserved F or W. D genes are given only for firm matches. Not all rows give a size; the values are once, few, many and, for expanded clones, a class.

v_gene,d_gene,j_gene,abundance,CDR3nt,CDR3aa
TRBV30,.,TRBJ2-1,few,TGTGCCCGCCAAAGCGGAGTTTACAATGAGCAGTTCTTC,CARQSGVYNEQFF
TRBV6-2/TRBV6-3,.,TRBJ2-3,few,TGTGCCAGCAGTGGACAGATCAGCACAGATACGCAGTATTTT,CASSGQISTDTQYF
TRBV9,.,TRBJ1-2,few,TGTGCCAGCAGCGTAGTGGGTACCGGGGGCTATGGCTACACCTTC,CASSVVGTGGYGYTF
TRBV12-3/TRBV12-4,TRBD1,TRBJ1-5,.,TGTGCCAGCAGGCCGACAGGGAACAATCAGCCCCAGCATTTT,CASRPTGNNQPQHF
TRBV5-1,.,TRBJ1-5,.,TGCGCCAGCAGTCTCGACAGGTCAGGAGGGACCCAGCATTTT,CASSLDRSGGTQHF
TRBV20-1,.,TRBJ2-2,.,TGCAGTGCCCCCCAGGACACCGGGGAGCTGTTTTTT,CSAPQDTGELFF
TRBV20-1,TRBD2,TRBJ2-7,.,TGCAGTGCTGATAGCGGGGGGTCCTACGAGCAGTACTTC,CSADSGGSYEQYF
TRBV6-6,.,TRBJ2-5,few,TGTGCCAGCAGTTCGACCTTATCCGGCTTGCAAGAGACCCAGTACTTC,CASSSTLSGLQETQYF
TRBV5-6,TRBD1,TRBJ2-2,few,TGTGCCAGCAGTCACAGGGGGCGCCGGACCGGGGAGCTGTTTTTT,CASSHRGRRTGELFF
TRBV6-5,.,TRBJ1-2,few,TGTGCCAGCAGTTATGAACAGGGAGATGGCTACACCTTC,CASSYEQGDGYTF
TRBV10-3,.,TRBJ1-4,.,TGTGCCATCAGTGATCCCCTCCAGGGTGAAAAACTGTTTTTT,CAISDPLQGEKLFF
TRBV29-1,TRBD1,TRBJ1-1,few,TGCAGCGTGGACAGGACAGGGCTGAACACTGAAGCTTTCTTT,CSVDRTGLNTEAFF